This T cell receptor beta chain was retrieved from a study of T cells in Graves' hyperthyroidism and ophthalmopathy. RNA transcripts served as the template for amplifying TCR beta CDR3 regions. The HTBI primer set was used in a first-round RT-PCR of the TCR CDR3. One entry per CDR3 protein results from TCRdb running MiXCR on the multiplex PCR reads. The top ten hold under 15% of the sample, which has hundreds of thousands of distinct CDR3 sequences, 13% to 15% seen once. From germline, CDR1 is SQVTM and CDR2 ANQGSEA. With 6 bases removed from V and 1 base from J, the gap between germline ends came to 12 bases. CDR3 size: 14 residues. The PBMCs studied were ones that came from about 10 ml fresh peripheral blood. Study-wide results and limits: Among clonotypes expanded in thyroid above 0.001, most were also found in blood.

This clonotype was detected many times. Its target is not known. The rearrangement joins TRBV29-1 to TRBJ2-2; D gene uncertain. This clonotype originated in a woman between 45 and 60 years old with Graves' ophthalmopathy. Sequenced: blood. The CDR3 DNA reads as TGCAGCGTAGGTCAAACCGTGAACACCGGGGAGCTGTTTTTT. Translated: CSVGQTVNTGELFF.